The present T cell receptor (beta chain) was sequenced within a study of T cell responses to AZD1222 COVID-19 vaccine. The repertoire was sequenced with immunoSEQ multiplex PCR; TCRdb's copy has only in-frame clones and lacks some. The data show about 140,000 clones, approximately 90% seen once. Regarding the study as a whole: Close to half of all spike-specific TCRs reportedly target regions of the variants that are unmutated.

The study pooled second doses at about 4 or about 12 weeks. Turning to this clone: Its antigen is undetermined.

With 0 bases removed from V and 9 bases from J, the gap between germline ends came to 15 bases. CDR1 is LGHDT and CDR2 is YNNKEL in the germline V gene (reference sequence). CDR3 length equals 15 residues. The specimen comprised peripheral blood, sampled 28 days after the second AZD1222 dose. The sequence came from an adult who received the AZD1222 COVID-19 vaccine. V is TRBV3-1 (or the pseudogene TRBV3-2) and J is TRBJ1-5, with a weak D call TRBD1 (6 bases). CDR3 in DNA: TGTGCCAGCAGCCAAGATGGGGGCGGGGGGTGGCCCCAGCATTTT. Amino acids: CASSQDGGGGWPQHF.